This T cell receptor (beta chain) was sequenced during a study of T cells after yellow fever vaccination. Trimming removed 4 bases from V and 5 bases from J, with 10 bases in between. The CDR3 is made up of 12 amino acids. Germline lookup yields CDR1 DFQATT and CDR2 SNEGSKA (reference sequence). MiXCR, applied by TCRdb to the 5' RACE reads, yields one record per CDR3 protein. The sample includes a few hundred thousand distinct CDR3 sequences, approximately 3.2% of them seen just once. The clonotype was recovered from a man aged 18 to 35 who received the YFV17D yellow fever vaccine. The chain carries TRBV20-1 and TRBJ2-3; tentatively, D is TRBD2 (5 bases). The material was CD4+ T cells sorted from PBMCs, obtained 10 days after the yellow fever booster vaccination. The CDR3 here is CSATSRQDTQYF. The CDR3 nucleotides are TGCAGTGCTACTAGCCGACAAGATACGCAGTATTTT.